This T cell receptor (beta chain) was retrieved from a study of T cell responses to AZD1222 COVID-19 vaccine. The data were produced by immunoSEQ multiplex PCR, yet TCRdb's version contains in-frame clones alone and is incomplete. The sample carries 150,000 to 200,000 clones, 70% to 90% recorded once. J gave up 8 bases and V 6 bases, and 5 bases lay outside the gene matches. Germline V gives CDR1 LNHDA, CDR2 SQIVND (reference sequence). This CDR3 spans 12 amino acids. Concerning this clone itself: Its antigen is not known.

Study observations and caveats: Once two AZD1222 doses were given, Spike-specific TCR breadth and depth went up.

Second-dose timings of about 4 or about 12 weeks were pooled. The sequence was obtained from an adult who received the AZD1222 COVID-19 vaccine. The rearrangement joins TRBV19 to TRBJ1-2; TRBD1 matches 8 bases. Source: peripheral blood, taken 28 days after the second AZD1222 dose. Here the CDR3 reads CASRAGGSGYTF. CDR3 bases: TGTGCCAGTAGGGCAGGGGGCTCAGGCTACACCTTC.